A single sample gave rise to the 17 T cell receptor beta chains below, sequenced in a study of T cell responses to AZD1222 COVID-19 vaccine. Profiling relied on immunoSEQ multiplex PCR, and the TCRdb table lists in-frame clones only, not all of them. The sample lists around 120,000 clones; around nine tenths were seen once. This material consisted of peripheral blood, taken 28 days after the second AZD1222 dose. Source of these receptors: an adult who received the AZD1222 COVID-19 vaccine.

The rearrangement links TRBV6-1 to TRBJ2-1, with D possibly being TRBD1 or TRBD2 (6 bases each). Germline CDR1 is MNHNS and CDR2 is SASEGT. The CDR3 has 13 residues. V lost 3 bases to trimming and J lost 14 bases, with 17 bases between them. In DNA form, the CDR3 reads TGTGCCAGCAGTGAGGGGGGCACGACTTGGAAGTTCTTC. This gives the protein CASSEGGTTWKFF.

The CDR3: CASNVSPGGNTGELFF. The CDR3 DNA reads TGCGCCAGCAACGTTTCCCCCGGCGGAAACACCGGGGAGCTGTTTTTT. The chain couples TRBV5-1 to TRBJ2-2; D is unresolved. This CDR3 is built from 16 residues. CDR1 and CDR2 (germline): SGHRS, YFSETQ. V lost 6 bases to trimming and J lost 2 bases, with 17 bases between them. The full variable domain, with the rest looked up from reference TRBV5-1 and TRBJ2-2, is KAGVTQTPRYLIKTRGQQVTLSCSPISGHRSVSWYQQTPGQGLQFLFEYFSETQRNKGNFPGRFSGRQFSNSRSEMNVSTLELGDSALYLCASNVSPGGNTGELFFGEGSRLTVL.

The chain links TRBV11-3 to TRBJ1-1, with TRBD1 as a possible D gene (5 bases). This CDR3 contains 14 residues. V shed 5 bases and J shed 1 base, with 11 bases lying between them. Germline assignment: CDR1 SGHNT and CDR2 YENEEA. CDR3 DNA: TGTGCCAGCAGCAGGGGACGGTCGAACACTGAAGCTTTCTTT. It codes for CASSRGRSNTEAFF.

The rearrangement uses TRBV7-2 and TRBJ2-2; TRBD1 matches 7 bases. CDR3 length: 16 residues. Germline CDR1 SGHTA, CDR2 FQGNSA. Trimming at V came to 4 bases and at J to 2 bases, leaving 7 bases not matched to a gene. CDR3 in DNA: TGTGCCAGCAGCTCAGCCGACAGGGTTAACACCGGGGAGCTGTTTTTT. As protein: CASSSADRVNTGELFF.

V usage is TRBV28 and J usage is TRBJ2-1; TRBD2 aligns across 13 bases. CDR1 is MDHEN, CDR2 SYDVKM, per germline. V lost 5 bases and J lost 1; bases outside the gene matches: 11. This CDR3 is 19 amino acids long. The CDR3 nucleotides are TGTGCCAGCAGTACCAGGACTAGCGGGAGTAGAAAGTCCTACAATGAGCAGTTCTTC. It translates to CASSTRTSGSRKSYNEQFF. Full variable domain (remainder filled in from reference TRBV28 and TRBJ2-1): DVKVTQSSRYLVKRTGEKVFLECVQDMDHENMFWYRQDPGLGLRLIYFSYDVKMKEKGDIPEGYSVSREKKERFSLILESASTNQTSMYLCASSTRTSGSRKSYNEQFFGPGTRLTVL.

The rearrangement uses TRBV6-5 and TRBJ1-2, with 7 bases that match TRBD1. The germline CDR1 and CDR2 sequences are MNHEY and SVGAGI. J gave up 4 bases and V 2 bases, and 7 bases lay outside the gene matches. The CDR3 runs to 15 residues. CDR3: CASSYESRTGYGYTF. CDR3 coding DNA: TGTGCCAGCAGTTACGAATCACGGACAGGCTATGGCTACACCTTC.

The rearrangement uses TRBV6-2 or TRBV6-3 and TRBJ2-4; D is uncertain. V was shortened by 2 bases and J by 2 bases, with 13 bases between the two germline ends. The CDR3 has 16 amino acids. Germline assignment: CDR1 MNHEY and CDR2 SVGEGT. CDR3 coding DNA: TGTGCCAGCAGTTACAAGGGCCTCTCCCCCAAAAACATTCAGTACTTC. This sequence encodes CASSYKGLSPKNIQYF.

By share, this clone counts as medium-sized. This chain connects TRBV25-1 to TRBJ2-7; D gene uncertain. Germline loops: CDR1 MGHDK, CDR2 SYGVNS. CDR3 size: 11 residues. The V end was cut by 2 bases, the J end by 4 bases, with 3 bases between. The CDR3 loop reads CASSEQYEQYF. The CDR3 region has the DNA TGTGCCAGCAGTGAACAGTACGAGCAGTACTTC.

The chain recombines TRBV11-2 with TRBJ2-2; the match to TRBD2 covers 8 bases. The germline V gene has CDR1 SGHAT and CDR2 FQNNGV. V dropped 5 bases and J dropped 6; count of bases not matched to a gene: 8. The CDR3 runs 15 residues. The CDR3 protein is CASSPGTRRAGELFF. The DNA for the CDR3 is TGTGCCAGCAGCCCCGGGACTAGAAGGGCCGGGGAGCTGTTTTTT.

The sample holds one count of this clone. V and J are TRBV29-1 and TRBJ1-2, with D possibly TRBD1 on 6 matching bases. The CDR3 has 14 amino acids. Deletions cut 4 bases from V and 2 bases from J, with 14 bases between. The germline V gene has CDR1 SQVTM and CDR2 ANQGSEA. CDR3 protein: CSVGGGPGNYGYTF. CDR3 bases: TGCAGCGTTGGGGGGGGCCCTGGAAACTATGGCTACACCTTC.

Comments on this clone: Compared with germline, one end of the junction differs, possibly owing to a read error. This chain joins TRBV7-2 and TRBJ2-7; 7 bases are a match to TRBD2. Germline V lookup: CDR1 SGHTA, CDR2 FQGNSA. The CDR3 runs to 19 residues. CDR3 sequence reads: CASSLATKGRLADRYEQYF. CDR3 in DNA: TGTGCCAGCAGCCTAGCTACGAAAGGCCGACTAGCAGACCGCTACGAGCAGTACTTC.

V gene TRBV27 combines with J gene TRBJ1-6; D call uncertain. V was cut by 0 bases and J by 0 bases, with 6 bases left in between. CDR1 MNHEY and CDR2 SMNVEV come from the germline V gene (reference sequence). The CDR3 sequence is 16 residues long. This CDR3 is CASSLSAYSYNSPLHF. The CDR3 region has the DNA TGTGCCAGCAGTTTATCAGCCTACTCCTATAATTCACCCCTCCACTTT.

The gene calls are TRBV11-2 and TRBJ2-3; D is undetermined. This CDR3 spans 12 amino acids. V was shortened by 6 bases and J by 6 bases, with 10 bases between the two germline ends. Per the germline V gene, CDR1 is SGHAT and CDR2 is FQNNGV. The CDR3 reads CASRLVGDTQYF. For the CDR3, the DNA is TGTGCCAGCAGGCTAGTGGGGGATACGCAGTATTTT.

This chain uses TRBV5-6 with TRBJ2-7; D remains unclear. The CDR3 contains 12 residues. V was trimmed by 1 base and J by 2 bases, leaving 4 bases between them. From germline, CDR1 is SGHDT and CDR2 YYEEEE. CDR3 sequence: CASSLTAYEQYF. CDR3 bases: TGTGCCAGCAGCTTGACAGCCTACGAGCAGTACTTC.

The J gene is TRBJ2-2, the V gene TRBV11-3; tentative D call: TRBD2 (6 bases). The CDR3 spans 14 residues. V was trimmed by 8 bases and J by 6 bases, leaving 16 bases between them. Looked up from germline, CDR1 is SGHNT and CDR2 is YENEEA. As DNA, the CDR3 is TGTGCCAGCGGGGCGGGATCTCAGGCCGGGGAGCTGTTTTTT. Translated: CASGAGSQAGELFF.

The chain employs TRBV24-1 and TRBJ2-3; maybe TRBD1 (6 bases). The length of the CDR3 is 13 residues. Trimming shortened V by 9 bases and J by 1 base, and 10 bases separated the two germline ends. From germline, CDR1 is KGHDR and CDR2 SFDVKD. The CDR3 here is CATSAGGTDTQYF. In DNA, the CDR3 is TGTGCCACCTCGGCAGGGGGCACAGATACGCAGTATTTT.

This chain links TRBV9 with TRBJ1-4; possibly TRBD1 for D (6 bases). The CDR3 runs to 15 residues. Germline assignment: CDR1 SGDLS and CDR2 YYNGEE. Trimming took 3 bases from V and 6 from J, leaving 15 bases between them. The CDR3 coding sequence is TGTGCCAGCAGCGCCGGCGGAGGGGGGTATGAAAAACTGTTTTTT. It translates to CASSAGGGGYEKLFF.